This T cell receptor beta chain is from a study of shared clonotypes between healthy human individuals. Study conclusions and caveats: Having only a few donors restricted how much genetic and exposure-history diversity was captured. Clonotype sharing among donors was thought likely to change with sequencing depth.

Evenly divided among several immunoSEQ plates was the genomic DNA of each subset. The sequenced material, unsorted PBMC DNA, was run on ten immunoSEQ deep assay plates. The protocol was immunoSEQ multiplex PCR, while the TCRdb copy is restricted to in-frame clones and leaves out a portion. The repertoire includes around 500,000 clones, about four fifths of them detected once, and roughly 13% sits in the top ten. This clone was detected only a few times. Its antigen is unidentified. An end of the junction differs from the germline gene, which may be a read error. This TCR was recovered from a woman aged 40 to 49 in good health. Some clones in this sample may be carry-over from other donors' samples. Sequencing input: PBMCs.

The CDR3 is CAGSPSGANVLTF. For the CDR3, the DNA is TGTGCCGGCAGCCCCTCTGGGGCCAACGTCCTGACTTTC. This chain joins TRBV2 and TRBJ2-6, with unresolved D. The CDR3 spans 13 residues. Germline CDR1 is SNHLY and CDR2 is FYNNEI. Full variable domain (rest looked up from reference TRBV2 and TRBJ2-6): EPEVTQTPSHQVTQMGQEVILRCVPISNHLYFYWYRQILGQKVEFLVSFYNNEISEKSEIFDDQFSVERPDGSNFTLKIRSTKLEDSAMYFCAGSPSGANVLTFGAGSRLTVL.